Below are 21 T cell receptor beta chains sequenced from a single sample in a study of shared clonotypes between healthy human individuals. Profiled with immunoSEQ multiplex PCR; TCRdb holds only in-frame clones, not every one. The data show approximately 1.9 million clones, 85% to 95% seen once. CD45RO-negative cells were positively selected for CCR7, leaving out terminally differentiated effector memory CD45RA+ cells. Sequenced input: naive CD8+ T cells from PBMCs. The receptors were gathered from a young man in good health. Some clones in this sample may be carry-over from other donors' samples.

This clone was counted once. The chain is built from TRBV6-6 and TRBJ1-2, with D tentatively TRBD1 (6 bases). The V gene lost 5 bases and the J gene lost 4 bases, with 20 bases spanning the gap. The germline V gene encodes CDR1 MNHNY and CDR2 SVGAGI (reference sequence). The CDR3 length is 16 residues. In nucleotides, the CDR3 is TGTGCCAGCAGTCCTACGACAGGTCCGGGGCTCTATGGCTACACCTTC. Translating gives CASSPTTGPGLYGYTF.

The V gene is TRBV19, the J gene TRBJ2-2; D not certain. Trimming removed 7 bases from V and 3 bases from J, with 9 bases in between. The CDR3 sequence is 13 residues long. CDR1 and CDR2 (germline): LNHDA, SQIVND (reference sequence). The CDR3 DNA follows: TGTGCCAGTAATTCTTTCGACACCGGGGAGCTGTTTTTT. As protein: CASNSFDTGELFF.

This clone has only one observation. The chain links TRBV11-2 to TRBJ2-3; TRBD1 is a possible D gene (6 bases). The germline V gene has CDR1 SGHAT and CDR2 FQNNGV. There are 16 residues in the CDR3. Trimming shortened V by 5 bases and J by 2 bases, and 17 bases separated the two germline ends. The CDR3 is CASSDRDPGDTDTQYF. The CDR3 nucleotides are TGTGCCAGCAGCGACCGGGACCCAGGGGACACAGATACGCAGTATTTT.

This chain uses TRBV5-1 with TRBJ1-1; the D is unclear. Trimming took 3 bases from V and 1 from J, leaving 10 bases between them. CDR3 length: 14 residues. CDR1 is SGHRS and CDR2 is YFSETQ in the germline V gene. Written as DNA, the CDR3 is TGCGCCAGCAGCTGGATTGGAGGGAACACTGAAGCTTTCTTT. Translating it yields CASSWIGGNTEAFF. The whole variable domain, filled in from reference TRBV5-1 and TRBJ1-1, reads KAGVTQTPRYLIKTRGQQVTLSCSPISGHRSVSWYQQTPGQGLQFLFEYFSETQRNKGNFPGRFSGRQFSNSRSEMNVSTLELGDSALYLCASSWIGGNTEAFFGQGTRLTVV.

This rearrangement joins TRBV7-2 to TRBJ2-2; tentatively, D is TRBD1 (5 bases). This CDR3 region has 15 residues. Trimming removed 8 bases at V and 7 bases at J, with 20 bases between. Looked up from germline, CDR1 is SGHTA and CDR2 is FQGNSA. The CDR3 bases are TGTGCCAGCCTTGGCAGGGAATCCCCTAACGGGGAGCTGTTTTTT. Its translation is CASLGRESPNGELFF.

This sequence joins TRBV27 and TRBJ1-1; D is perhaps TRBD1 (6 bases). The CDR3 has 18 amino acids. The V and J ends lost 5 bases and 1 base respectively, with 23 bases between them. The V gene's germline CDR1 is MNHEY and CDR2 SMNVEV (reference sequence). CDR3 amino acids: CASSAIPFRGGQNTEAFF. CDR3 in DNA: TGTGCCAGCAGTGCCATCCCTTTCCGAGGGGGGCAGAACACTGAAGCTTTCTTT.

The chain is built from TRBV4-1 and TRBJ2-7; no reliable D call. The V end was cut by 0 bases, the J end by 2 bases, with 5 bases between. Germline V gene data show CDR1 as MGHRA and CDR2 as YSYEKL. CDR3 length: 13 amino acids. This CDR3 is CASSQDVTYEQYF. The CDR3 DNA follows: TGCGCCAGCAGCCAAGACGTCACCTACGAGCAGTACTTC.

The V and J genes are TRBV5-1 and TRBJ2-7; D not certain. CDR3 length equals 13 residues. The ends were cut back, 7 bases at V and 3 bases at J, with 14 bases in the middle. Germline lookup yields CDR1 SGHRS and CDR2 YFSETQ. CDR3 loop: CASRLGSHYEQYF. In DNA form, the CDR3 reads TGCGCCAGCCGGCTCGGGTCCCACTACGAGCAGTACTTC.

The V call is TRBV10-3, the J call TRBJ1-1; D gene uncertain. Germline lookup yields CDR1 ENHRY and CDR2 SYGVKD. The CDR3 totals 15 residues. The V end was cut by 4 bases, the J end by 0 bases, with 12 bases between. CDR3 DNA sequence: TGTGCCATCAGTGTGACGGCCTCTATGAACACTGAAGCTTTCTTT. This encodes CAISVTASMNTEAFF.

The V and J genes are TRBV7-2 and TRBJ2-7, with TRBD2 identical over 7 bases. J lost 3 bases, V lost 5 bases, and 16 bases had no gene match. Looked up from germline, CDR1 is SGHTA and CDR2 is FQGNSA. The CDR3 has 17 amino acids. CDR3 residues: CASSPDGRGLVGYEQYF. The CDR3 DNA follows: TGTGCCAGCAGCCCCGACGGCCGTGGACTAGTAGGCTACGAGCAGTACTTC.

The CDR3 sequence is CASSEVRSQETQYF. The CDR3 DNA sequence: TGTGCCAGCAGTGAAGTTCGGTCCCAAGAGACCCAGTACTTC. This rearrangement joins TRBV2 to TRBJ2-5, with D unresolved. Trimming left V 1 base short and J 1 base short, with 7 bases between. Germline loops: CDR1 SNHLY, CDR2 FYNNEI. CDR3 length: 14 amino acids.

The rearrangement links TRBV30 to TRBJ1-3; D gene ambiguous. This CDR3 spans 13 amino acids. Germline V gives CDR1 GTSNPN, CDR2 SVGIG (reference sequence). V was cut by 0 bases and J by 2 bases, with 5 bases left in between. This CDR3 reads CAWSVLPGNTIYF. CDR3 nucleotides: TGTGCCTGGAGTGTTTTACCTGGAAACACCATATATTTT.

A word on this clone: The same CDR3 can be traced to other DNA sequences in this sample. The chain uses TRBV6-5 and TRBJ1-2; D gene ambiguous. V was shortened by 2 bases and J by 6 bases, with 4 bases between the two germline ends. Germline V CDR1 and CDR2: MNHEY, SVGAGI. This CDR3 is built from 11 residues. CDR3 sequence (DNA): TGTGCCAGCAGTTACGGTGATGGCTACACCTTC. Translating gives CASSYGDGYTF.

The chain employs TRBV28 and TRBJ2-7; 12 bases are a match to TRBD2. Germline assignment: CDR1 MDHEN and CDR2 SYDVKM. V shed 4 bases, J shed 2 bases, and the junction held 9 bases outside the gene matches. The CDR3 consists of 17 residues. The CDR3 region has the DNA TGTGCCAGCAGTTATGGACTAGCGGGGACTATTGCCTACGAGCAGTACTTC. This translates into CASSYGLAGTIAYEQYF. The full variable domain, with the rest looked up from reference TRBV28 and TRBJ2-7, is DVKVTQSSRYLVKRTGEKVFLECVQDMDHENMFWYRQDPGLGLRLIYFSYDVKMKEKGDIPEGYSVSREKKERFSLILESASTNQTSMYLCASSYGLAGTIAYEQYFGPGTRLTVT.

This chain uses TRBV28 with TRBJ2-3; D gene uncertain. The V gene lost 3 bases and the J gene lost 4 bases, with 5 bases spanning the gap. The CDR3 is 12 amino acids. Per the germline V gene, CDR1 is MDHEN and CDR2 is SYDVKM. The CDR3, as DNA: TGTGCCAGCAGTTTTATGGCAGATACGCAGTATTTT. It encodes CASSFMADTQYF.

This chain connects TRBV5-4 to TRBJ2-7; TRBD2 might be the D (5 bases). The CDR3 runs to 13 residues. V was shortened by 2 bases and J by 5 bases, with 11 bases between the two germline ends. Germline CDR1 is SGHNT and CDR2 is YYREEE (reference sequence). This CDR3 is CASSFKGSDEQYF. The CDR3 coding sequence is TGTGCCAGCAGCTTTAAGGGTAGCGACGAGCAGTACTTC. Full variable domain (outside the CDR3, taken from reference TRBV5-4 and TRBJ2-7): ETGVTQSPTHLIKTRGQQVTLRCSSQSGHNTVSWYQQALGQGPQFIFQYYREEENGRGNFPPRFSGLQFPNYSSELNVNALELDDSALYLCASSFKGSDEQYFGPGTRLTVT.

This sequence joins TRBV28 and TRBJ2-3, with 14 bases matching TRBD2. The V and J ends lost 3 bases and 2 bases, in that order; junction bases with no gene match: 10. Germline V gene data show CDR1 as MDHEN and CDR2 as SYDVKM. There are 19 residues in the CDR3. The CDR3, as DNA: TGTGCCAGCAGTTTTTCAACCGGACTAGCGGGAGGAAACACAGATACGCAGTATTTT. This encodes CASSFSTGLAGGNTDTQYF.

CDR3 residues: CAWTPLGTSSEQYF. For the CDR3, the DNA is TGTGCCTGGACCCCCTTGGGGACTAGCTCCGAGCAGTACTTC. The chain joins TRBV30 to TRBJ2-7, with 9 bases identical to TRBD2. The CDR3 length is 14 residues. The junction had 10 bases not matched to a gene; V was cut back by 4 bases and J by 6 bases. Germline CDR1 reads GTSNPN; CDR2 reads SVGIG (reference sequence).

J is TRBJ1-2 and V is TRBV30, with 7 bases lining up with TRBD1. Germline assignment: CDR1 GTSNPN and CDR2 SVGIG (reference sequence). This CDR3 region has 13 residues. J was trimmed by 13 bases and V by 2 bases; bases with no gene match: 13. CDR3 in DNA: TGTGCCTGGAGTCTGACCCCGACAGGGAGCGGCACCTTC. This gives the protein CAWSLTPTGSGTF.

The chain combines TRBV28 with TRBJ2-7; 7 bases align to TRBD1. CDR1 and CDR2 (germline): MDHEN, SYDVKM. V gave up 7 bases and J gave up 2 bases; unmatched junction bases: 8. The CDR3 runs 14 residues. The CDR3 bases are TGTGCCAGCAACTCCGGGACAGACACCTACGAGCAGTACTTC. Translation: CASNSGTDTYEQYF.

Details on this clone: Other DNA sequences in the same sample also yield this CDR3. The rearrangement uses TRBV29-1 and TRBJ1-1, with 7 positions matching TRBD1. The ends lost 6 bases at V and 2 bases at J; junction bases unmatched: 6. Germline loops: CDR1 SQVTM, CDR2 ANQGSEA. The CDR3 has 13 residues. DNA for the CDR3: TGCAGCGTCGTTGGGACAGCTAACACTGAAGCTTTCTTT. This codes for CSVVGTANTEAFF. Supplemented by reference TRBV29-1 and TRBJ1-1, the full variable domain reads SAVISQKPSRDICQRGTSLTIQCQVDSQVTMMFWYRQQPGQSLTLIATANQGSEATYESGFVIDKFPISRPNLTFSTLTVSNMSPEDSSIYLCSVVGTANTEAFFGQGTRLTVV.